This T cell receptor beta chain was sequenced for a study of blood T cells in healthy people across ages (dated by TCRdb to 2015 to 2017). At the level of the whole study: Template switching captured roughly one uniquely barcoded TCR beta cDNA molecule per two T cells in model experiments. Donors were grouped into four age groups: young (average 16 years), middle-aged (approximately 41), aged (about 60) and long-lived (around 80). To track age-related changes in TCR beta repertoire diversity, the study relied on deep sequencing normalized with unique cDNA molecular identifiers. Using the same blood draw, the study looked at two additional independent replicas of 1 million unique cDNA reads for two donors, one aged 18 to 30 and the other aged 80 or older. Donors of different ages were randomly distributed across sequencing lanes to avoid experimental bias.

Concerning this clonotype: Its cognate antigen has yet to be identified. Base qualities are not recorded, but no much larger clone differs from it by a single base.

The approximately 39 donors, aged 6 to 90 years, were systemically healthy Caucasian individuals from Russia. Each donor gave ten milliliters of peripheral blood, drawn into EDTA-treated Vacutainer tubes. Ficoll-Paque density-gradient centrifugation was used to isolate PBMCs, with at least 7 million per sample. Trizol reagent was used to extract total RNA from PBMCs, with at least 5.5 micrograms per sample. Naive CD45RAhigh/CD27high T cell percentages were measured by flow cytometry on a PBMC aliquot from every donor. Broader findings and caveats from the paper: The long-lived group showed more naive CD4+ T cells, fewer expanded clones and increased TCR diversity than the aged group, suggesting age selection. Because donor CMV infection status was unknown, age-related changes in expanded clonotypes were potentially confounded. Bulk unsorted PBMC profiling prevented conclusive comparison of naive and antigen-experienced compartments. A strong correlation was found between observed TCR beta diversity and the percentage of naive T cells measured by flow cytometry. Observed TCR beta diversity per million T cells fell roughly linearly with age, and a significant reduction was already apparent by age about 36. Estimates of total diversity from one million sequenced T cells were regarded as lower bounds and underestimates.

The protocol used for the library was 5' RACE. The sequencer listed for this sample is Illumina HiSeq 2500. A second PCR of about 6 to 11 cycles was performed with a sample-barcoded 5' primer and a J-beta primer mix. A template-switch 5' adaptor carrying 12 random nucleotides introduced a unique molecular identifier onto each TCR beta cDNA molecule. Each sample yielded at least 2.5 million CDR3-containing paired-end reads. First-strand cDNA was synthesized from all RNA with the Mint cDNA synthesis kit, primed by a TRBC-specific oligonucleotide. All cDNA was treated with uracil-DNA glycosylase and then went through a first 18-cycle PCR with the universal primers M1SS and BC2_uni_R. Per the source publication's procedure: Each sample was normalized by randomly selecting 1 million high-quality reads, each carrying a distinct molecular identifier. Instead of being binned into consensus sequences, reads that shared molecular identifiers were thrown out. MiTCR, run with a Q25 quality threshold and the strictest error-elimination algorithm, handled CDR3 identification, clonotype clustering and error correction. Lower-bound total TCR beta diversity was estimated with a nonparametric unseen species model using Euler transformation. TCRdb's own reprocessing of the public reads used fastp at Q25 and MiXCR and kept productive beta chains. Rows matching on CDR3 protein sequence are summarized as one entry with the most common DNA and genes. None of the V and J calls come from the authors' own analysis; TCRdb made them. Recorded for this sample are over 1,300,000 distinct CDR3 sequences; around 59% of them occurred a single time. The ten largest clonotypes hold roughly 7% of the sample.

CDR1 LGHDT and CDR2 YNNKEL were looked up in the germline V gene (reference sequence). V is cut by 1 base and J by 0 bases, and the space between the germline ends is 4 bases. The CDR3 sequence holds 14 residues, the cysteine and phenylalanine included. Only the CDR3 part of the read is kept: 42 bases, read in frame from the first base. The rearranged segments are TRBV3-1 and TRBJ1-5, with the D gene too uncertain to name. The receptor was isolated from a man younger than 30 in good health. Sequences were obtained from blood. The nucleotide sequence reads TGTGCCAGCAGCCAAGGTAATAGCAATCAGCCCCAGCATTTT. Its translation is CASSQGNSNQPQHF.